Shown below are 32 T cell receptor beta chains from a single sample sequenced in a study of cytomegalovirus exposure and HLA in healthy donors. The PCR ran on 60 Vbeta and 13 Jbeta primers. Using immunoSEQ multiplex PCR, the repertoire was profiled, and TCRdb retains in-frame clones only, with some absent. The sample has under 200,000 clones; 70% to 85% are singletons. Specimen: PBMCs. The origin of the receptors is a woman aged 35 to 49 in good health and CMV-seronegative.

CDR3 DNA sequence: TGTGCCAGCAGCTTTCGACGGGGATCTGGAAACACCATATATTTT. Amino acid sequence: CASSFRRGSGNTIYF. The chain uses TRBV7-8 and TRBJ1-3, with unresolved D. This CDR3 is built from 15 residues. CDR1 is SGHVS and CDR2 is FQNEAQ in the germline V gene. Trimming took off 3 bases at V and 1 base at J, with 10 bases between the two ends.

CDR3 nucleotide sequence: TGTGCCAGCAGTCCCCGGACAGGACCTGGGGAGACCCAGTACTTC. The encoded protein is CASSPRTGPGETQYF. The chain carries TRBV6-5 and TRBJ2-5; 7 positions agree with TRBD1. The CDR3 extends over 15 amino acids. The V and J ends lost 5 bases and 5 bases, in that order; junction bases with no gene match: 11. CDR1 and CDR2 (germline): MNHEY, SVGAGI.

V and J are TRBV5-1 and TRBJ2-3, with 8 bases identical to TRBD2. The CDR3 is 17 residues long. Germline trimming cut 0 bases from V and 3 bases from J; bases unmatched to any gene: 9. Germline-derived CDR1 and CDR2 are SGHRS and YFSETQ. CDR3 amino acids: CASSLGNSGVGTDTQYF. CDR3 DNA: TGCGCCAGCAGCTTGGGAAATAGCGGGGTCGGTACAGATACGCAGTATTTT.

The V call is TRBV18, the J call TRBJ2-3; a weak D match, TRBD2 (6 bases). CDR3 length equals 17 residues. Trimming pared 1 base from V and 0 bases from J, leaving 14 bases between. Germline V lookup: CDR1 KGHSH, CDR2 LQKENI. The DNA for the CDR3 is TGTGCCAGCTCACCACTCGGGCGGGGAAGGAGCACAGATACGCAGTATTTT. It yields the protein CASSPLGRGRSTDTQYF.

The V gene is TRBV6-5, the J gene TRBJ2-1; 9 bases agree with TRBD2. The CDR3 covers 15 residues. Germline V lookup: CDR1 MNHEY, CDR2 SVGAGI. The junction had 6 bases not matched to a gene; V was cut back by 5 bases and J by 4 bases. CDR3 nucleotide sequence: TGTGCCAGCAGTGCGCTAGCGGGGTATTACAATGAGCAGTTCTTC. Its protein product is CASSALAGYYNEQFF.

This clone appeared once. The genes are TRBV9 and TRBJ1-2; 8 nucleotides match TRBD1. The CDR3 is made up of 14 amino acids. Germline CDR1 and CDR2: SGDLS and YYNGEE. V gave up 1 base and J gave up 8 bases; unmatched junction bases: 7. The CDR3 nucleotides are TGTGCCAGCAGCGTATGGACAGGGAGGGGCGGCTACACCTTC. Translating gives CASSVWTGRGGYTF.

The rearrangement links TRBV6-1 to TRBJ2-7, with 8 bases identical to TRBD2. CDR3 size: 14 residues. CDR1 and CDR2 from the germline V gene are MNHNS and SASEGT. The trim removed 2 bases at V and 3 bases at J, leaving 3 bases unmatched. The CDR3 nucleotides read TGTGCCAGCAGTGAAACCGGGGGGGACTACGAGCAGTACTTC. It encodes CASSETGGDYEQYF.

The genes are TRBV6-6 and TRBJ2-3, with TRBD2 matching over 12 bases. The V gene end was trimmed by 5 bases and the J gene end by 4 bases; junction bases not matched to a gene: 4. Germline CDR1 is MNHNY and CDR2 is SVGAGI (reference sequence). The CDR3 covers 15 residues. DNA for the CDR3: TGTGCCAGCAGTCTAGCGGGGGGGCGGGCAGATACGCAGTATTTT. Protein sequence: CASSLAGGRADTQYF.

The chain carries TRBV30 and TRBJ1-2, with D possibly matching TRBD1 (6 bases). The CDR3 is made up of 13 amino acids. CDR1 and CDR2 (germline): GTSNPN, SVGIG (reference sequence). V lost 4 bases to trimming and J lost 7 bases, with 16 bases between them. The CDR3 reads CAWTEDREGGYTF. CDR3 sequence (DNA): TGTGCCTGGACCGAGGACAGAGAGGGTGGCTACACCTTC.

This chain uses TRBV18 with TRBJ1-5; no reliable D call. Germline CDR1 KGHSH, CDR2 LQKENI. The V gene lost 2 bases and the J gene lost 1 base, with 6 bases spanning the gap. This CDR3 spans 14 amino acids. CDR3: CASSPSGSNQPQHF. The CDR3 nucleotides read TGTGCCAGCTCACCAAGCGGCAGCAATCAGCCCCAGCATTTT. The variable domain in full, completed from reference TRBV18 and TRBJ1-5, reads NAGVMQNPRHLVRRRGQEARLRCSPMKGHSHVYWYRQLPEEGLKFMVYLQKENIIDESGMPKERFSAEFPKEGPSILRIQQVVRGDSAAYFCASSPSGSNQPQHFGDGTRLSIL.

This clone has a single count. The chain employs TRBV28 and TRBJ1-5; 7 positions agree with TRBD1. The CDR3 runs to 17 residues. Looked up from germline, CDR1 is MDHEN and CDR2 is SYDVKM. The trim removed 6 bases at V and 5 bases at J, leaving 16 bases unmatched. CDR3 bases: TGTGCCAGCAGCCTCAGGGGCGGACAGGCTTATTATCAGCCCCAGCATTTT. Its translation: CASSLRGGQAYYQPQHF.

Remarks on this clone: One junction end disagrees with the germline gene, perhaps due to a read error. The DNA of the CDR3 is TGTTCCAGCAGCCCCCCCGGGGGACCGGGCAATCAGCCCCAGCATTTT. It specifies CSSSPPGGPGNQPQHF. The chain links TRBV7-9 to TRBJ1-5; weak D call: TRBD1 (5 bases). The CDR3 length is 16 residues. CDR1 is SEHNR, CDR2 FQNEAQ, per germline (reference sequence).

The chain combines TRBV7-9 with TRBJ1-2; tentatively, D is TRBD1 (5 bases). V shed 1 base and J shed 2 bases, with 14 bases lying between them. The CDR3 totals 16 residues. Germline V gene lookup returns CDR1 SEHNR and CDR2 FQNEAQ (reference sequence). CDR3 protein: CASSLVGGVGNYGYTF. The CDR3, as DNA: TGTGCCAGCAGCTTAGTAGGAGGGGTGGGGAACTATGGCTACACCTTC.

The CDR3 region has the DNA TGTGCCAGCAGTTTAGGATTTCAGGGGTTCACGTACGAGCAGTACTTC. It translates to CASSLGFQGFTYEQYF. The chain combines TRBV27 with TRBJ2-7, with D possibly matching TRBD1 (6 bases). The ends were cut back, 2 bases at V and 4 bases at J, with 18 bases in the middle. Germline assignment: CDR1 MNHEY and CDR2 SMNVEV (reference sequence). The CDR3 is 16 amino acids.

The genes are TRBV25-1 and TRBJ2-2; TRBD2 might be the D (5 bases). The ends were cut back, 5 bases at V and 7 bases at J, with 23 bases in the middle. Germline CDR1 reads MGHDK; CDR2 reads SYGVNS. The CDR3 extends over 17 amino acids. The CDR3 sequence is CASSFTQVGRGGGELFF. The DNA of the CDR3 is TGTGCCAGCAGTTTCACACAAGTGGGTCGGGGTGGCGGGGAGCTGTTTTTT.

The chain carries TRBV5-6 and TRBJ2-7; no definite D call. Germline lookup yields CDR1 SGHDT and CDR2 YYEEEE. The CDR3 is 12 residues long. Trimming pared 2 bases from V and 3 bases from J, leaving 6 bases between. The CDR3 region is CASSFSDYEQYF. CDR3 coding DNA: TGTGCCAGCAGCTTTAGTGACTACGAGCAGTACTTC.

CDR3 sequence: CASSLPNQPQHF. In nucleotides, the CDR3 is TGTGCCAGCAGCCTCCCCAATCAGCCCCAGCATTTT. V and J are TRBV9 and TRBJ1-5; D gene ambiguous. The germline V gene has CDR1 SGDLS and CDR2 YYNGEE. The CDR3 contains 12 residues. Trimming pared 4 bases from V and 3 bases from J, leaving 5 bases between.

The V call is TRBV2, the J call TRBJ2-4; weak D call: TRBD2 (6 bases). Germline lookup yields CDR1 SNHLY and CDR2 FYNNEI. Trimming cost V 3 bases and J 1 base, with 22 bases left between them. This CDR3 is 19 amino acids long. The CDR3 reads CASSEGGVSRTGAKNIQYF. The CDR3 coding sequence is TGTGCCAGCAGTGAGGGGGGAGTCAGCCGGACCGGGGCCAAAAACATTCAGTACTTC.

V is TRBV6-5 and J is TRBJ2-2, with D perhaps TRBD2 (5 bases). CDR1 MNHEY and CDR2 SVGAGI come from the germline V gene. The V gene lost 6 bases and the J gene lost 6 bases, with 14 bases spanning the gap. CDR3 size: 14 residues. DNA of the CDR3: TGTGCCAGCAGGCTGGCGGGTACAGCCGGGGAGCTGTTTTTT. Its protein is CASRLAGTAGELFF.

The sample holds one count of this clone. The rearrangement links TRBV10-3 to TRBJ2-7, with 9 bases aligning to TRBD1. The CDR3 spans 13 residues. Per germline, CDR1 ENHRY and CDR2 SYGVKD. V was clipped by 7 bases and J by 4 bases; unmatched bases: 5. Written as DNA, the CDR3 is TGTGCCATCATGGGACAGGGAGGATACGAGCAGTACTTC. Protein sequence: CAIMGQGGYEQYF.

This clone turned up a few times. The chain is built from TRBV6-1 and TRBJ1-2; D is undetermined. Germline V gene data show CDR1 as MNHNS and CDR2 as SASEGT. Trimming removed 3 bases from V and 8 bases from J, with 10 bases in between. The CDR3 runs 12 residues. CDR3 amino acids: CASSEAGNGYTF. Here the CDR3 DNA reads TGTGCCAGCAGTGAGGCCGGGAACGGCTACACCTTC.

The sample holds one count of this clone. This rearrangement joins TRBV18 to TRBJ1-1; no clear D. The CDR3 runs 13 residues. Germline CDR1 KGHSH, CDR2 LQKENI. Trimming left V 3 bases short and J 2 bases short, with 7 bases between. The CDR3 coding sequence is TGTGCCAGCTCACCTTCGGTCAACACTGAAGCTTTCTTT. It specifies CASSPSVNTEAFF.

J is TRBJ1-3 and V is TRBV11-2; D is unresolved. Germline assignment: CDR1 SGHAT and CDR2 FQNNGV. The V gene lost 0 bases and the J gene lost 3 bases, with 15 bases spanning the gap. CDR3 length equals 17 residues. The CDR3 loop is CASSLDRVTGSGNTIYF. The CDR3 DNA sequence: TGTGCCAGCAGCTTAGATCGTGTCACGGGAAGTGGAAACACCATATATTTT.

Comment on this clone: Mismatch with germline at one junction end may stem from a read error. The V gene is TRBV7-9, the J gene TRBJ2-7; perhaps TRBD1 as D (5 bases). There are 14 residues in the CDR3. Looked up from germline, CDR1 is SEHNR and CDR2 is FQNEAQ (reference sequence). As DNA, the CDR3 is TGTTCCAGCAGCTTAATAGGGGCAGCCTACGAGCAGTACTTC. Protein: CSSSLIGAAYEQYF.

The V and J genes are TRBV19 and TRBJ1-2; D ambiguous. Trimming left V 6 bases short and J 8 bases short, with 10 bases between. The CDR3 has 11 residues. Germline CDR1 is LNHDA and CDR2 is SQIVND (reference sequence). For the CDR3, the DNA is TGTGCCAGTAGCAGTCGAGGGGGCTACACCTTC. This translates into CASSSRGGYTF.

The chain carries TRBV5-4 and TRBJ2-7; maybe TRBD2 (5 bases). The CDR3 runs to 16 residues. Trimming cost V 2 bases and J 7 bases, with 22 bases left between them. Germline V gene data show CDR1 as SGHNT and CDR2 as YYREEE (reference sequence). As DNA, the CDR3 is TGTGCCAGCAGCTTCCGGACCACTGGCCTCGGAGGTGAGCAGTACTTC. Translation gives CASSFRTTGLGGEQYF.

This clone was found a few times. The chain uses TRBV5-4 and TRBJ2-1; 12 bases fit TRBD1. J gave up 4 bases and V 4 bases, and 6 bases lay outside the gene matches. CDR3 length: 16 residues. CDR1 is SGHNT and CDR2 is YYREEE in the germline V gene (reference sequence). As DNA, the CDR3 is TGTGCCAGCAGCCGGGGACAGGGGGCGGGTTACAATGAGCAGTTCTTC. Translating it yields CASSRGQGAGYNEQFF.

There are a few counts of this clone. Written as DNA, the CDR3 is TGTGCCAGCAGCTTAGGTAACAGAGACACTGAAGCTTTCTTT. Encoded protein: CASSLGNRDTEAFF. The rearrangement joins TRBV11-3 to TRBJ1-1; D gene unclear. This CDR3 comprises 14 residues. Trimming cost V 1 base and J 3 bases, with 9 bases left between them. The germline V gene encodes CDR1 SGHNT and CDR2 YENEEA.

As DNA, the CDR3 is TGTGCCAGCAGTGGGGGGCGCGCCTATAATTCACCCCTCCACTTT. This encodes CASSGGRAYNSPLHF. This rearrangement joins TRBV6-1 to TRBJ1-6; D is possibly TRBD1 (6 bases). Trimming cost V 4 bases and J 2 bases, with 9 bases left between them. The CDR3 totals 15 residues. Per germline, CDR1 MNHNS and CDR2 SASEGT.

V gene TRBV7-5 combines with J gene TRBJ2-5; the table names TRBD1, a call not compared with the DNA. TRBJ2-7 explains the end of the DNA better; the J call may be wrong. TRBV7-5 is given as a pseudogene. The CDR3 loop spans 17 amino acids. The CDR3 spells CARSLVRCRGCPYEQYF. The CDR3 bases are TGTGCCAGAAGCTTAGTTCGGTGCAGGGGTTGCCCCTACGAGCAGTACTTC.

CDR3 bases: TGCGCCAGCAGCTTGGCCGGCGCTCAAGGAGCCGAAAAACTGTTTTTT. Residues: CASSLAGAQGAEKLFF. The chain joins TRBV5-1 to TRBJ1-4; D gene uncertain. There are 16 residues in the CDR3. From germline, CDR1 is SGHRS and CDR2 YFSETQ. Trimming left V 0 bases short and J 8 bases short, with 17 bases between.

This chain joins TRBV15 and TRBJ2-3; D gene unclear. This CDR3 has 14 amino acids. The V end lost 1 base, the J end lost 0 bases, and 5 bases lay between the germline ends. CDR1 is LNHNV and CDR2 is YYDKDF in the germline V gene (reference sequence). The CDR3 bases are TGTGCCACCAGCAGAGGCAGTAGCACAGATACGCAGTATTTT. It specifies CATSRGSSTDTQYF.